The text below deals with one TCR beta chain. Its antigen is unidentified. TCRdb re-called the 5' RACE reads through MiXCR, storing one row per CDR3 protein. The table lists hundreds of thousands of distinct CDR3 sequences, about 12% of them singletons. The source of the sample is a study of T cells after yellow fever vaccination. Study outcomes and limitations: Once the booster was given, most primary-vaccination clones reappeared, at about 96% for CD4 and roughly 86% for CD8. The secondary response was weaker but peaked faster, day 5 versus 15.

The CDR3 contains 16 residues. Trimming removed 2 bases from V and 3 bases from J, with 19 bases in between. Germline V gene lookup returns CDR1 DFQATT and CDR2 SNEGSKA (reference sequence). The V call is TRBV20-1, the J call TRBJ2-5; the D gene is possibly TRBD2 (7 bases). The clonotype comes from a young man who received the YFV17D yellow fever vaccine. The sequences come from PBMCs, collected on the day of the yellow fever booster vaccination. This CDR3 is CSARRGGGLTKETQYF. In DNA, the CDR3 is TGCAGTGCTAGAAGGGGGGGGGGACTTACTAAAGAGACCCAGTACTTC.